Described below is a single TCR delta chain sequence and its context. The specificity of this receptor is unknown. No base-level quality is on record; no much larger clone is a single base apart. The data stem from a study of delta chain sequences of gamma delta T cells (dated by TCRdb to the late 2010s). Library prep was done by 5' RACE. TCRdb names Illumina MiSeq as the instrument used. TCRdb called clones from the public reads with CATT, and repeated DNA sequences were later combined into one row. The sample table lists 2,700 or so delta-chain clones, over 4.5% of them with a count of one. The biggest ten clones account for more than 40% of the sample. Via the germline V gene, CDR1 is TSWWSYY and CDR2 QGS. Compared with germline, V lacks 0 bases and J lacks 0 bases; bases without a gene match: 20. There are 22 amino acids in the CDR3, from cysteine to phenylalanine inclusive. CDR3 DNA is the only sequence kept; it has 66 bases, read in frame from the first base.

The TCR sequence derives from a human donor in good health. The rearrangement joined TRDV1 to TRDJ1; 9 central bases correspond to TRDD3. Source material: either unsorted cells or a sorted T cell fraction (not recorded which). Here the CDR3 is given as CALGELSLKSTGGLGYTDKLIF. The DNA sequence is TGTGCTCTTGGGGAACTTAGCCTAAAGAGTACTGGGGGACTAGGGTACACCGATAAACTCATCTTT.